These 14 T cell receptor beta chains share one sample of origin, sequenced in a study of blood T cell repertoires in COVID-19. TCRdb's table, derived via immunoSEQ multiplex PCR, lists solely in-frame clones and lacks some. The profile shows roughly 240,000 clones, around four fifths of them singletons. The specimen was peripheral blood. The receptors stem from a man aged 55-75 years who had recovered from COVID-19.

This rearrangement joins TRBV11-2 to TRBJ2-7, with TRBD2 identical over 11 bases. Germline values: CDR1 SGHAT, CDR2 FQNNGV. The junction had 5 bases not matched to a gene; V was cut back by 4 bases and J by 3 bases. This CDR3 comprises 15 residues. In nucleotides, the CDR3 is TGTGCCAGCAGCTGGGGGACTAGCGGTGACTACGAGCAGTACTTC. This codes for CASSWGTSGDYEQYF.

V gene TRBV5-1 combines with J gene TRBJ2-5; D is unclear. Deletions cut 0 bases from V and 3 bases from J, with 12 bases between. CDR1 and CDR2 from the germline V gene are SGHRS and YFSETQ. CDR3 length equals 15 residues. The CDR3 bases are TGCGCCAGCAGCTTGGTGTCCAGCGTCAAAGAGACCCAGTACTTC. Amino acids: CASSLVSSVKETQYF.

The V and J genes are TRBV19 and TRBJ1-1, with a tentative D call TRBD1 (5 bases). The germline CDR1 and CDR2 sequences are LNHDA and SQIVND (reference sequence). Trimming left V 6 bases short and J 4 bases short, with 18 bases between. This CDR3 region has 15 residues. The CDR3 nucleotides are TGTGCCAGTAGCCCTCGTCGGGGGGAGAGCACTGAAGCTTTCTTT. Translated, it gives CASSPRRGESTEAFF.

The chain recombines TRBV29-1 with TRBJ2-7; 8 positions match TRBD1. The CDR3 runs 13 residues. Per the germline V gene, CDR1 is SQVTM and CDR2 is ANQGSEA. Trimming took 3 bases from V and 7 from J; bases not matched to a gene: 8. The CDR3 reads CSVDGQGMGEQYF. CDR3 nucleotide sequence: TGCAGCGTTGACGGACAGGGTATGGGGGAGCAGTACTTC.

The rearrangement joins TRBV6-5 to TRBJ2-1; the match to TRBD1 covers 8 bases. CDR1 and CDR2 (germline): MNHEY, SVGAGI. CDR3 length: 13 amino acids. V trimming: 7 bases; J trimming: 6 bases; junction bases outside the gene matches: 5. CDR3 bases: TGTGCCAGCACCTCAGACAGGGGCAATGAGCAGTTCTTC. It codes for CASTSDRGNEQFF.

The genes are TRBV12-3 or TRBV12-4 and TRBJ2-2, with TRBD1 identical over 7 bases. The CDR3 extends over 12 amino acids. Trimming removed 7 bases from V and 7 bases from J; junction bases left unmatched: 3. Written as DNA, the CDR3 is TGTGCCAGCAAACAGGGGTTCGGGGAGCTGTTTTTT. Its protein is CASKQGFGELFF.

The chain uses TRBV7-6 and TRBJ2-2; TRBD1 might be the D (5 bases). V shed 7 bases and J shed 1 base, with 13 bases lying between them. CDR1 SGHVS and CDR2 FNYEAQ come from the germline V gene. The CDR3 contains 15 residues. In DNA form, the CDR3 reads TGTGCCAGCACCTTCGACAGAATGAACACCGGGGAGCTGTTTTTT. This sequence encodes CASTFDRMNTGELFF.

This clone showed up just once. This rearrangement joins TRBV2 to TRBJ1-1; possible D gene TRBD1, 6 bases. The ends were cut back, 6 bases at V and 7 bases at J, with 15 bases in the middle. The CDR3 length is 13 residues. CDR1 is SNHLY, CDR2 FYNNEI, per germline. CDR3: CASRLDRQNEAFF. The CDR3 bases are TGTGCCAGCAGACTTGACAGGCAGAATGAAGCTTTCTTT.

V usage is TRBV11-2 and J usage is TRBJ2-5; possible D gene TRBD2, 6 bases. CDR1 is SGHAT, CDR2 FQNNGV, per germline. The V gene lost 5 bases and the J gene lost 2 bases, with 9 bases spanning the gap. There are 13 residues in the CDR3. CDR3 region: CASSKGLQETQYF. CDR3 sequence (DNA): TGTGCCAGCAGCAAGGGACTTCAAGAGACCCAGTACTTC.

The chain combines TRBV5-1 with TRBJ2-1; 11 bases agree with TRBD2. V lost 0 bases, J lost 2 bases, and 4 bases stayed unmatched. Per germline, CDR1 SGHRS and CDR2 YFSETQ. This CDR3 has 17 residues. The CDR3, as DNA: TGCGCCAGCAGCTTGGTGGCTAGCGGGAGGACCTACAATGAGCAGTTCTTC. This codes for CASSLVASGRTYNEQFF.

The J gene is TRBJ2-1, the V gene TRBV19, with 10 bases lining up with TRBD1. Germline trimming cut 5 bases from V and 5 bases from J; bases unmatched to any gene: 9. This CDR3 is built from 16 residues. Per germline, CDR1 LNHDA and CDR2 SQIVND (reference sequence). CDR3 nucleotides: TGTGCCAGTAGTCGTCTCCCGGGACAGGGGCACAATGAGCAGTTCTTC. Translation gives CASSRLPGQGHNEQFF.

V gene TRBV5-5 combines with J gene TRBJ2-7; 7 bases are a match to TRBD1. CDR3 size: 16 residues. Looked up from germline, CDR1 is SGHKS and CDR2 is YYEKEE (reference sequence). Trimming removed 1 base from V and 0 bases from J; junction bases left unmatched: 7. CDR3 residues: CASSLRGQTSSYEQYF. In DNA, the CDR3 is TGTGCCAGCAGCTTGCGGGGACAGACCAGCTCCTACGAGCAGTACTTC.

The chain links TRBV10-3 to TRBJ2-7; 7 bases align to TRBD1. V lost 0 bases, J lost 6 bases, and 11 bases stayed unmatched. Germline CDR1 and CDR2: ENHRY and SYGVKD. The CDR3 runs 16 residues. The CDR3 nucleotides are TGTGCCATCAGTGAGTCGACGGCCGGGACAGTAACCGAGCAGTACTTC. This encodes CAISESTAGTVTEQYF.

The rearrangement uses TRBV5-1 and TRBJ2-2; D may be TRBD1 (5 bases). Germline V CDR1 and CDR2: SGHRS, YFSETQ. The CDR3 spans 15 residues. Trimming cost V 2 bases and J 2 bases, with 10 bases left between them. CDR3 protein: CASSFRVGNTGELFF. The CDR3 DNA sequence: TGCGCCAGCAGCTTCAGGGTGGGTAACACCGGGGAGCTGTTTTTT.